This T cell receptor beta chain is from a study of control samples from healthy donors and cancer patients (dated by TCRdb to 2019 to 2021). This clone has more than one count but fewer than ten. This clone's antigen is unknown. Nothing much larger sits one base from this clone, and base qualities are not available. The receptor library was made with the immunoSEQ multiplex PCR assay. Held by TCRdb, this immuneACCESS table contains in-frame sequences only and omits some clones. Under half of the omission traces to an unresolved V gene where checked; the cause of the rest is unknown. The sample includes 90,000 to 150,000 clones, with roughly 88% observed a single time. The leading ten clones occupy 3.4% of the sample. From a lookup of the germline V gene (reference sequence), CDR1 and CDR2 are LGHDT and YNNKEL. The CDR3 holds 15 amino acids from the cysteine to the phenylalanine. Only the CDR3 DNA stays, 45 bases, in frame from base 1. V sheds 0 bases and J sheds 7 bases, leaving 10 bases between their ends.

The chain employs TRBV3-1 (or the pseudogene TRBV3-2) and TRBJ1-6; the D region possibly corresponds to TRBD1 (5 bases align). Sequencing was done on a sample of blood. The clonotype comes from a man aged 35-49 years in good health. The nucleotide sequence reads TGTGCCAGCAGCCAAGAGGTCAGGGTGAATTCACCCCTCCACTTT. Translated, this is CASSQEVRVNSPLHF.